The 21 T cell receptor beta chains in this list originate from one sample, sequenced in a study of T cell responses to AZD1222 COVID-19 vaccine. Profiled with immunoSEQ multiplex PCR; TCRdb holds only in-frame clones, not every one. The sample contains over 85,000 clones, around 90% of which appear only once. The material was peripheral blood, obtained on day 0 of AZD1222 vaccination. These receptors all stem from an adult in good health.

The chain joins TRBV5-6 to TRBJ1-1; possible D gene TRBD1, 5 bases. Deletions cut 4 bases from V and 5 bases from J, with 15 bases between. The CDR3 runs to 14 residues. CDR1 and CDR2 (germline): SGHDT, YYEEEE. CDR3 sequence: CASSLGPGGTEAFF. The CDR3 DNA reads as TGTGCCAGCAGCCTGGGACCCGGGGGGACTGAAGCTTTCTTT.

The chain combines TRBV9 with TRBJ2-1; 11 bases align to TRBD2. The length of the CDR3 is 15 residues. V lost 3 bases to trimming and J lost 6 bases; unmatched junction nucleotides: 5. CDR1 is SGDLS and CDR2 is YYNGEE in the germline V gene. This CDR3 reads CASSDSGGALNEQFF. CDR3 DNA sequence: TGTGCCAGCAGCGATAGCGGGGGGGCTCTCAATGAGCAGTTCTTC.

J is TRBJ1-5 and V is TRBV6-2 or TRBV6-3, with D uncertain. Trimming took off 0 bases at V and 1 base at J, with 16 bases between the two ends. This CDR3 spans 18 amino acids. Germline lookup yields CDR1 MNHEY and CDR2 SVGEGT. CDR3 coding DNA: TGTGCCAGCAGTTACTCGAGGTCGGGCCGATTGAGCAATCAGCCCCAGCATTTT. Amino acid sequence: CASSYSRSGRLSNQPQHF.

The rearrangement joins TRBV7-9 to TRBJ1-3; perhaps TRBD1 as D (6 bases). This CDR3 is built from 14 residues. Deletions cut 5 bases from V and 4 bases from J, with 12 bases between. Germline V lookup: CDR1 SEHNR, CDR2 FQNEAQ (reference sequence). CDR3 region: CASSLRGLGNTIYF. The CDR3 DNA follows: TGTGCCAGCAGCCTCAGGGGTCTGGGAAACACCATATATTTT.

The V call is TRBV10-1, the J call TRBJ2-1; D perhaps matches TRBD2 (5 bases). CDR3 length: 12 amino acids. Trimming removed 4 bases at V and 9 bases at J, with 10 bases between. In germline, CDR1 is WNHNN, CDR2 SYGVQD (reference sequence). The CDR3 coding sequence is TGCGCCAGCAGTGTGCGGGCGAGTGAGCAGTTCTTC. Its translation: CASSVRASEQFF.

The chain uses TRBV3-1 (or the pseudogene TRBV3-2) and TRBJ2-2, with 11 bases matching TRBD1. The trim removed 4 bases at V and 5 bases at J, leaving 3 bases unmatched. The CDR3 covers 15 residues. Germline-derived CDR1 and CDR2 are LGHDT and YNNKEL (reference sequence). In DNA form, the CDR3 reads TGTGCCAGCAGCCCGCGGGACAGGGGGACCGGGGAGCTGTTTTTT. This encodes CASSPRDRGTGELFF.

The chain recombines TRBV11-3 with TRBJ2-1, with a tentative D call TRBD1 (5 bases). Trimming pared 1 base from V and 0 bases from J, leaving 7 bases between. The CDR3 runs 15 residues. The germline V gene encodes CDR1 SGHNT and CDR2 YENEEA. The CDR3 protein is CASSLGGGSYNEQFF. For the CDR3, the DNA is TGTGCCAGCAGCTTAGGGGGCGGCTCCTACAATGAGCAGTTCTTC.

This chain connects TRBV7-3 to TRBJ2-7, with D perhaps assigned TRBD1 or TRBD2 (5 bases each). V lost 1 base, J lost 1 base, and 8 bases lay in between. Germline-derived CDR1 and CDR2 are SGHTA and FQGTGA. The CDR3 consists of 14 residues. CDR3 protein: CASSLRGRSYEQYF. The DNA for the CDR3 is TGTGCCAGCAGCTTAAGGGGACGGTCCTACGAGCAGTACTTC.

This chain uses TRBV7-2 with TRBJ2-2; D gene unclear. The ends were cut back, 5 bases at V and 0 bases at J, with 19 bases in the middle. Germline lookup yields CDR1 SGHTA and CDR2 FQGNSA. CDR3 size: 18 residues. CDR3: CASSLDGGTFANTGELFF. Written as DNA, the CDR3 is TGTGCCAGCAGCCTCGACGGCGGAACTTTCGCGAACACCGGGGAGCTGTTTTTT.

The chain recombines TRBV19 with TRBJ1-1, with unresolved D. This CDR3 has 16 residues. Germline CDR1 is LNHDA and CDR2 is SQIVND (reference sequence). V was shortened by 6 bases and J by 2 bases, with 19 bases between the two germline ends. CDR3 residues: CASRTLSARFNTEAFF. In DNA, the CDR3 is TGTGCCAGTAGGACCTTATCTGCCCGTTTTAACACTGAAGCTTTCTTT.

The chain joins TRBV4-2 to TRBJ2-5, with 10 positions matching TRBD1. Germline V gene sequence: CDR1 LGHNA, CDR2 YNFKEQ. The ends lost 4 bases at V and 5 bases at J; junction bases unmatched: 16. This CDR3 region has 18 residues. The CDR3 coding sequence is TGTGCCAGCAGCCCAGTAGCGGCGGGACAGGGGTTCGGGGAGACCCAGTACTTC. Translation: CASSPVAAGQGFGETQYF.

The rearrangement links TRBV5-4 to TRBJ1-1; possible D gene TRBD1, 6 bases. With 6 bases removed from V and 5 bases from J, the gap between germline ends came to 17 bases. This CDR3 spans 14 amino acids. Per the germline V gene, CDR1 is SGHNT and CDR2 is YYREEE (reference sequence). This CDR3 reads CASKDYTGFTEAFF. In DNA, the CDR3 is TGTGCCAGCAAAGACTATACAGGGTTTACTGAAGCTTTCTTT.

J is TRBJ1-2 and V is TRBV7-2, with D unresolved. This CDR3 spans 15 amino acids. The V and J ends lost 1 base and 8 bases respectively, with 17 bases between them. Germline V gene sequence: CDR1 SGHTA, CDR2 FQGNSA. The CDR3 DNA reads TGTGCCAGCAGCTTAGGCTCCCGAGACCTCTGGGGCTACACCTTC. Amino acids: CASSLGSRDLWGYTF.

V usage is TRBV6-5 and J usage is TRBJ2-5; no reliable D call. Looked up from germline, CDR1 is MNHEY and CDR2 is SVGAGI. V dropped 6 bases and J dropped 11 bases, with 22 bases sitting between them. This CDR3 has 14 residues. The CDR3 nucleotides are TGTGCCAGCAGCCCCACCCGTTCTAAAGAGCTGCAGTACTTC. Translation: CASSPTRSKELQYF.

The chain joins TRBV18 to TRBJ1-4, with a tentative D call TRBD1 (6 bases). Trimming pared 8 bases from V and 7 bases from J, leaving 14 bases between. The germline V gene encodes CDR1 KGHSH and CDR2 LQKENI. This CDR3 has 13 amino acids. In DNA form, the CDR3 reads TGTGCCAGCCACCCGGGACATAGTGAAAAACTGTTTTTT. The encoded protein is CASHPGHSEKLFF. The full variable domain, rest sourced from reference TRBV18 and TRBJ1-4, is NAGVMQNPRHLVRRRGQEARLRCSPMKGHSHVYWYRQLPEEGLKFMVYLQKENIIDESGMPKERFSAEFPKEGPSILRIQQVVRGDSAAYFCASHPGHSEKLFFGSGTQLSVL.

This clone has just one count. This chain connects TRBV7-2 to TRBJ2-7; 12 bases map to TRBD2. Looked up from germline, CDR1 is SGHTA and CDR2 is FQGNSA. This CDR3 is built from 16 residues. The junction had 7 bases not matched to a gene; V was cut back by 2 bases and J by 5 bases. CDR3 nucleotide sequence: TGTGCCAGCAGCTTAAGGCTAGCGGGGGGGTCCCACGAGCAGTACTTC. It is translated as CASSLRLAGGSHEQYF.

This chain uses TRBV7-9 with TRBJ2-5; D may be TRBD2 (5 bases). V gave up 4 bases and J gave up 1 base, with 13 bases separating them. Germline V CDR1 and CDR2: SEHNR, FQNEAQ (reference sequence). The CDR3 covers 15 residues. The CDR3 reads CASSSNSVGQETQYF. In DNA, the CDR3 is TGTGCCAGCAGCTCCAATAGCGTGGGCCAAGAGACCCAGTACTTC.

The V and J genes are TRBV24-1 and TRBJ2-3; 9 bases match TRBD2. The V gene's germline CDR1 is KGHDR and CDR2 SFDVKD. V shed 3 bases and J 6 bases; nucleotides not matched to a gene: 12. This CDR3 region has 17 residues. CDR3 sequence: CATSDNWGGGALDTQYF. In DNA, the CDR3 is TGTGCCACCAGTGATAACTGGGGCGGGGGGGCCCTGGATACGCAGTATTTT.

This chain connects TRBV2 to TRBJ2-1, with no clear D. The CDR3 length is 11 residues. V was trimmed by 8 bases and J by 6 bases, leaving 8 bases between them. The V gene's germline CDR1 is SNHLY and CDR2 FYNNEI. The CDR3 DNA sequence: TGTGCCAGCCTGGTCGGCAATGAGCAGTTCTTC. This translates into CASLVGNEQFF.

A few counts support this clone. The V call is TRBV2, the J call TRBJ2-7; maybe TRBD1 (5 bases). This CDR3 is built from 14 residues. Looked up from germline, CDR1 is SNHLY and CDR2 is FYNNEI. CDR3 bases: TGTGCGACGAGAAAGGGGCTATCCTCCTACGAGCAGTACTTC. This codes for CATRKGLSSYEQYF. Drawing the rest from reference TRBV2 and TRBJ2-7, the complete variable domain is EPEVTQTPSHQVTQMGQEVILRCVPISNHLYFYWYRQILGQKVEFLVSFYNNEISEKSEIFDDQFSVERPDGSNFTLKIRSTKLEDSAMYFCATRKGLSSYEQYFGPGTRLTVT.

The chain links TRBV12-5 to TRBJ2-3; TRBD1 matches 9 bases. Per germline, CDR1 LGHNT and CDR2 FRNRAP. The CDR3 contains 16 residues. V dropped 1 base and J dropped 2; count of bases not matched to a gene: 4. CDR3 coding DNA: TGTGCTAGTGGTTTGGGGACAGGGGATGCCACAGATACGCAGTATTTT. As protein: CASGLGTGDATDTQYF.